Listed here are 30 T cell receptor beta chains from one sample, sequenced in a study of shared clonotypes between healthy human individuals. Here immunoSEQ multiplex PCR was the method, and the copy in TCRdb shows in-frame clones only, minus some. The data show millions of clones, around 96% seen once. Positively selected for CCR7, the CD45RO-negative cells used as naive CD8 cells excluded terminally differentiated effector memory CD45RA+ cells. Specimen: naive CD8+ T cells sorted from blood. The receptors stem from a man between 18 and 29 years old in good health.

The chain employs TRBV28 and TRBJ2-2, with D maybe TRBD2 (7 bases). The CDR3 is 14 amino acids. Deletions cut 3 bases from V and 7 bases from J, with 12 bases between. CDR1 MDHEN and CDR2 SYDVKM come from the germline V gene. As DNA, the CDR3 is TGTGCCAGCAGTTTTAGGGGGGGAATCGGGGAGCTGTTTTTT. Translation gives CASSFRGGIGELFF.

The V call is TRBV18, the J call TRBJ2-1; 7 positions agree with TRBD2. The V gene's germline CDR1 is KGHSH and CDR2 LQKENI. This CDR3 has 15 residues. The V gene end was trimmed by 7 bases and the J gene end by 1 base; junction bases not matched to a gene: 7. The CDR3 protein is CASFAGVWSYNEQFF. The DNA of the CDR3 is TGTGCCAGCTTCGCGGGAGTCTGGTCCTACAATGAGCAGTTCTTC.

The chain employs TRBV28 and TRBJ1-1, with D perhaps TRBD1 (5 bases). Germline assignment: CDR1 MDHEN and CDR2 SYDVKM. Trimming removed 10 bases at V and 6 bases at J, with 18 bases between. This CDR3 is built from 13 residues. CDR3 DNA: TGTGCCACCCAGGGAGCGGAAAACGCTGAAGCTTTCTTT. It specifies CATQGAENAEAFF.

The chain has TRBV4-1 and TRBJ2-7; D gene uncertain. Trimming left V 1 base short and J 6 bases short, with 13 bases between. Germline V gene data show CDR1 as MGHRA and CDR2 as YSYEKL. The CDR3 length is 14 residues. CDR3 amino acids: CASSQVPGSLEQYF. The CDR3 DNA reads TGCGCCAGCAGCCAAGTCCCCGGATCCCTCGAGCAGTACTTC.

This clone was picked up one time. V usage is TRBV4-1 and J usage is TRBJ2-7; D ambiguous. This CDR3 has 15 residues. The V gene lost 0 bases and the J gene lost 1 base, with 10 bases spanning the gap. Per the germline V gene, CDR1 is MGHRA and CDR2 is YSYEKL. This CDR3 is CASSQDETASYEQYF. The CDR3, as DNA: TGCGCCAGCAGCCAAGATGAAACAGCGTCCTACGAGCAGTACTTC.

This chain links TRBV2 with TRBJ1-1; D remains ambiguous. This CDR3 region has 12 residues. Trimming took 7 bases from V and 2 from J, leaving 8 bases between them. Germline loops: CDR1 SNHLY, CDR2 FYNNEI. The CDR3 sequence is CASIISNTEAFF. DNA for the CDR3: TGTGCCAGCATAATTTCCAACACTGAAGCTTTCTTT.

V usage is TRBV5-8 and J usage is TRBJ1-1; no clear D. The CDR3 loop spans 13 amino acids. The germline V gene has CDR1 SGHTS and CDR2 YDEGEE. The ends were cut back, 2 bases at V and 1 base at J, with 6 bases in the middle. The CDR3 region has the DNA TGTGCCAGCAGCTTCACAGAGAACACTGAAGCTTTCTTT. This encodes CASSFTENTEAFF.

This sequence joins TRBV6-6 and TRBJ1-5, with TRBD1 matching 9 bases. Germline V gives CDR1 MNHNY, CDR2 SVGAGI (reference sequence). The CDR3 contains 15 residues. Losses at the gene ends were 9 bases for V and 2 bases for J; bases not matched to a gene: 8. Here the CDR3 DNA reads TGTGCCAGTCGGACAGGGGATGAAGGCAATCAGCCCCAGCATTTT. It encodes CASRTGDEGNQPQHF.

V gene TRBV11-2 combines with J gene TRBJ2-1; 7 positions match TRBD1. Germline CDR1 is SGHAT and CDR2 is FQNNGV. This CDR3 region has 17 residues. V lost 1 base to trimming and J lost 6 bases; unmatched junction nucleotides: 12. CDR3 coding DNA: TGTGCCAGCAGCTTAGGAGGAGGACAGGCAGCTAGCAATGAGCAGTTCTTC. Translated: CASSLGGGQAASNEQFF.

This clone showed up just a few times. This chain joins TRBV5-6 and TRBJ2-7; 13 bases line up with TRBD2. This CDR3 region has 19 residues. J lost 1 base, V lost 0 bases, and 10 bases had no gene match. Germline V CDR1 and CDR2: SGHDT, YYEEEE. This CDR3 reads CASSLAETSGRTWSYEQYF. The CDR3 DNA reads TGTGCCAGCAGCTTGGCAGAGACTAGCGGGAGGACGTGGTCCTACGAGCAGTACTTC.

The gene calls are TRBV7-9 and TRBJ1-2; D not resolved. Germline V CDR1 and CDR2: SEHNR, FQNEAQ (reference sequence). V was shortened by 1 base and J by 8 bases, with 5 bases between the two germline ends. The CDR3 has 11 amino acids. The CDR3 nucleotides are TGTGCCAGCAGCTTAGGCCAAGGCTACACCTTC. Translating it yields CASSLGQGYTF.

The CDR3 DNA follows: TGTGCCAGCAGCTCCCGTTTTGACAGCTCCTACGAGCAGTACTTC. Translation gives CASSSRFDSSYEQYF. The genes are TRBV7-9 and TRBJ2-7; D is perhaps TRBD1 (5 bases). CDR1 is SEHNR and CDR2 is FQNEAQ in the germline V gene (reference sequence). Trimming stripped 4 bases from V and 0 bases from J, with 13 bases between. The CDR3 covers 15 residues.

In DNA form, the CDR3 reads TGTGCCAGCAGCCGAGTCACGGAGAGGTACGGGAACTATGGCTACACCTTC. Amino acids: CASSRVTERYGNYGYTF. This chain joins TRBV7-9 and TRBJ1-2; no clear D gene. V lost 5 bases and J lost 2, with 21 bases in between. The CDR3 extends over 17 amino acids. The germline V gene has CDR1 SEHNR and CDR2 FQNEAQ (reference sequence).

CDR3 region: CASSPGQGSYSNQPQHF. CDR3 coding DNA: TGCGCCAGCAGCCCGGGACAGGGTTCTTATAGCAATCAGCCCCAGCATTTT. The chain carries TRBV5-1 and TRBJ1-5, with 9 positions matching TRBD1. Germline values: CDR1 SGHRS, CDR2 YFSETQ. With 4 bases clipped from V and 0 bases from J, the junction kept 8 bases outside the gene matches. This CDR3 has 17 residues.

The chain couples TRBV14 to TRBJ2-2; a possible D gene is TRBD2 (6 bases). V lost 1 base, J lost 4 bases, and 13 bases lay in between. The CDR3 length is 16 residues. The germline gives CDR1 SGHDN, CDR2 FVKESK. DNA of the CDR3: TGTGCCAGCAGCCAAGCGGGAGCGTATCGCACCGGGGAGCTGTTTTTT. Translation gives CASSQAGAYRTGELFF.

In DNA, the CDR3 is TGCGCCAGCAGCCACCAGGCTCCGGGGGGCACAGATGAAGCTTTCTTT. Protein sequence: CASSHQAPGGTDEAFF. V and J are TRBV4-1 and TRBJ1-1; weak D call: TRBD1 (6 bases). Germline-derived CDR1 and CDR2 are MGHRA and YSYEKL. CDR3 length: 16 amino acids. Trimming pared 3 bases from V and 7 bases from J, leaving 21 bases between.

The chain carries TRBV9 and TRBJ2-1; TRBD2 might be the D (6 bases). The CDR3 consists of 13 residues. Trimming took 3 bases from V and 9 from J, leaving 13 bases between them. The germline V gene has CDR1 SGDLS and CDR2 YYNGEE. CDR3 DNA: TGTGCCAGCAGCGACCAGACTAGTGGTGAGCAGTTCTTC. This encodes CASSDQTSGEQFF.

Turning to this clone: Other DNA sequences within the sample encode an identical CDR3. This chain connects TRBV29-1 to TRBJ1-2, with no clear D. Germline assignment: CDR1 SQVTM and CDR2 ANQGSEA. The CDR3 length is 13 residues. Trimming removed 5 bases at V and 0 bases at J, with 10 bases between. The CDR3 loop is CSVRGESNYGYTF. CDR3 in DNA: TGCAGCGTTCGCGGGGAGTCTAACTATGGCTACACCTTC.

The rearrangement links TRBV4-1 to TRBJ2-7; maybe TRBD1 (5 bases). V was trimmed by 0 bases and J by 4 bases, leaving 13 bases between them. The CDR3 is 15 amino acids. The germline CDR1 and CDR2 sequences are MGHRA and YSYEKL. The CDR3: CASSQEVVGAYEQYF. DNA for the CDR3: TGCGCCAGCAGCCAAGAGGTGGTAGGGGCATACGAGCAGTACTTC.

The J gene is TRBJ1-2, the V gene TRBV7-9; D is unresolved. CDR1 is SEHNR and CDR2 is FQNEAQ in the germline V gene (reference sequence). V was shortened by 5 bases and J by 1 base, with 8 bases between the two germline ends. This CDR3 is 13 amino acids long. This CDR3 reads CASSLDGNYGYTF. The CDR3 DNA follows: TGTGCCAGCAGCCTAGACGGTAACTATGGCTACACCTTC. Using reference TRBV7-9 and TRBJ1-2 for the parts outside the CDR3, the full variable domain is DTGVSQNPRHKITKRGQNVTFRCDPISEHNRLYWYRQTLGQGPEFLTYFQNEAQLEKSRLLSDRFSAERPKGSFSTLEIQRTEQGDSAMYLCASSLDGNYGYTFGSGTRLTVV.

This clone was recorded a few times. Distinct nucleotide sequences in the sample also encode this CDR3. The gene calls are TRBV7-9 and TRBJ1-4; D is undetermined. With 1 base removed from V and 0 bases from J, the gap between germline ends came to 9 bases. The CDR3 runs to 16 residues. CDR1 and CDR2 from the germline V gene are SEHNR and FQNEAQ (reference sequence). CDR3 loop: CASSLGPAATNEKLFF. The CDR3 coding sequence is TGTGCCAGCAGCTTAGGTCCGGCCGCAACTAATGAAAAACTGTTTTTT.

The chain couples TRBV27 to TRBJ1-6; 9 bases match TRBD1. The CDR3 is made up of 14 amino acids. Germline V gene data show CDR1 as MNHEY and CDR2 as SMNVEV (reference sequence). Trimming at V came to 5 bases and at J to 7 bases, leaving 3 bases not matched to a gene. The CDR3 DNA follows: TGTGCCAGCAGTGGACAGGGGCCGAATTCACCCCTCCACTTT. This translates into CASSGQGPNSPLHF.

The chain has TRBV19 and TRBJ2-6; D is unresolved. CDR1 and CDR2 (germline): LNHDA, SQIVND (reference sequence). The V end was cut by 3 bases, the J end by 3 bases, with 9 bases between. The CDR3 is 15 amino acids. This CDR3 is CASSIWGNGANVLTF. The CDR3 DNA sequence: TGTGCCAGTAGTATCTGGGGAAATGGGGCCAACGTCCTGACTTTC.

The chain has TRBV27 and TRBJ2-6, with a weak D call TRBD2 (7 bases). The CDR3 contains 16 residues. CDR1 and CDR2 (germline): MNHEY, SMNVEV (reference sequence). V was pared by 0 bases and J by 5 bases, with 11 bases between. The CDR3 loop is CASSLSGGQRANVLTF. The CDR3 DNA follows: TGTGCCAGCAGTTTATCGGGGGGGCAAAGGGCCAACGTCCTGACTTTC.

The chain uses TRBV6-5 and TRBJ2-7; perhaps D is TRBD1 or TRBD2 (5 bases each). CDR1 MNHEY and CDR2 SVGAGI come from the germline V gene. This CDR3 has 16 amino acids. V was shortened by 4 bases and J by 1 base, with 17 bases between the two germline ends. As DNA, the CDR3 is TGTGCCAGCAGTTCTGCCCCGACGGGGCGTTCCTACGAGCAGTACTTC. This encodes CASSSAPTGRSYEQYF.

The chain recombines TRBV2 with TRBJ2-3, with 7 positions matching TRBD1. There are 15 residues in the CDR3. V was pared by 8 bases and J by 3 bases, with 11 bases of the junction left unmatched. Germline CDR1 is SNHLY and CDR2 is FYNNEI. The CDR3 spells CASADTGTDTDTQYF. The CDR3 DNA sequence: TGTGCCAGCGCGGACACGGGGACAGATACAGATACGCAGTATTTT. Together with reference TRBV2 and TRBJ2-3, the CDR3 gives the full variable domain: EPEVTQTPSHQVTQMGQEVILRCVPISNHLYFYWYRQILGQKVEFLVSFYNNEISEKSEIFDDQFSVERPDGSNFTLKIRSTKLEDSAMYFCASADTGTDTDTQYFGPGTRLTVL.

V gene TRBV9 combines with J gene TRBJ1-5, with TRBD1 matching 11 bases. The germline V gene has CDR1 SGDLS and CDR2 YYNGEE. CDR3 length equals 16 residues. With V trimmed by 3 bases and J by 1 base, 3 bases remained unmatched. The CDR3 region is CASSAGTGGSNQPQHF. The CDR3 DNA sequence: TGTGCCAGCAGCGCAGGGACAGGGGGAAGCAATCAGCCCCAGCATTTT.

About this clone itself: Other DNA sequences of this sample code for an identical CDR3. V usage is TRBV6-5 and J usage is TRBJ2-7, with D tentatively TRBD2 (7 bases). CDR3 length: 13 residues. The V end was cut by 2 bases, the J end by 4 bases, with 9 bases between. Germline CDR1 MNHEY, CDR2 SVGAGI. CDR3 sequence: CASSYAGAYEQYF. As DNA, the CDR3 is TGTGCCAGCAGTTACGCGGGGGCTTACGAGCAGTACTTC.

This clone was observed a single time. Other nucleotide sequences in the sample specify the same CDR3. V gene TRBV27 combines with J gene TRBJ2-7; D may correspond to TRBD1 or TRBD2 (5 bases each). The V end was cut by 0 bases, the J end by 2 bases, with 14 bases between. The CDR3 contains 16 residues. Germline loops: CDR1 MNHEY, CDR2 SMNVEV (reference sequence). This CDR3 reads CASSLSKGTVTYEQYF. Here the CDR3 DNA reads TGTGCCAGCAGTTTATCCAAAGGGACGGTCACCTACGAGCAGTACTTC.

Worth noting for this clone: Other DNA variants within this sample encode the same CDR3. The chain is built from TRBV30 and TRBJ1-4; no reliable D call. V was trimmed by 5 bases and J by 3 bases, leaving 13 bases between them. The CDR3 is 14 amino acids. From germline, CDR1 is GTSNPN and CDR2 SVGIG (reference sequence). CDR3 loop: CAWSRGLANEKLFF. The CDR3 DNA reads TGTGCCTGGTCTCGTGGACTGGCTAATGAAAAACTGTTTTTT.